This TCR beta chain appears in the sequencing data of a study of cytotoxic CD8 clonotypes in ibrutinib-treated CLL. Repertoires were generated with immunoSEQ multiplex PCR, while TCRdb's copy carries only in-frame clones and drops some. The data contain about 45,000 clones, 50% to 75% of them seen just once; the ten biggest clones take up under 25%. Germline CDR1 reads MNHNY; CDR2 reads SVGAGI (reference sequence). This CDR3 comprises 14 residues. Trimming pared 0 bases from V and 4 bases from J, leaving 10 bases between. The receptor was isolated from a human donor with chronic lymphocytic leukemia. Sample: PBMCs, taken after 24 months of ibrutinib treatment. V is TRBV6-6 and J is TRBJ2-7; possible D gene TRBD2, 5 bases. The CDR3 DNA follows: TGTGCCAGCAGTTACTCTGGGGAGAGGTACGAGCAGTACTTC. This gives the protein CASSYSGERYEQYF.